What follows describes a single T cell receptor beta chain. This sample is part of a study of blood T cell repertoires in COVID-19. Study-wide context: Italy, Spain and the United States were the sources of the convalescent and acute COVID-19 samples.

In the source study's methods: It was from reference gene primer amplification that nucleated cell counts were estimated. Generated by immunoSEQ multiplex PCR, the TCRdb table keeps only in-frame clones and is missing some. That table furnishes V, J and clone size, whereas the DNA furnished D and trimming. Of around 290,000 clones in the sample, about nine tenths are singletons; the top ten hold about 2%. Germline V gene sequence: CDR1 DFQATT, CDR2 SNEGSKA (reference sequence). Trimming removed 6 bases at V and 5 bases at J, with 22 bases between. This CDR3 comprises 15 residues. The sample taken for sequencing was peripheral blood. The clonotype comes from a woman aged 25 to 45 with COVID-19, enrolled during active disease. The chain uses TRBV20-1 and TRBJ1-2, with D perhaps TRBD1 (6 bases). DNA for the CDR3: TGCAGTGCAAGTCGCCAGGGGCTCTCGGGGTATGGCTACACCTTC. Translated, it gives CSASRQGLSGYGYTF.